The subject of this entry is one T cell receptor (beta chain). The antigen remains undetermined. A read error may account for a junction end that differs from germline. TCRdb fed the reads into MiXCR, producing one record per CDR3 protein. The top ten hold 9.5% to 15% of the sample, which has 800,000 to 950,000 distinct CDR3 sequences, about 30% seen once. The data derive from a study of T cell repertoires in cytomegalovirus infection. Overall study findings and caveats: The study found HLA-C-restricted CMV-specific TCR beta clonotypes dominating the ex vivo response.

This CDR3 has 15 residues. CDR1 is SGHTA and CDR2 is FQGNSA in the germline V gene. The chain links TRBV7-2 to TRBJ2-1; possibly TRBD2 for D (6 bases). This sample comprised cultured CD8+ T cells from PBMCs, obtained from culture after CMV antigen stimulation. This clonotype originated in a human donor in good health (CMV status not recorded). Some clones in this sample may be carry-over from other donors' samples. This CDR3 reads CASSLRGNSSNEQFF. The CDR3, as DNA: TGTGCCAGCAGCTTACGCGGGAACTCCTCCAATGAGCAGTTCTTC.